The 22 T cell receptor beta chains below all came from one sample that was sequenced in a study of shared clonotypes between healthy human individuals. Using immunoSEQ multiplex PCR, the repertoire was profiled, and TCRdb retains in-frame clones only, with some absent. Here the sample spans a few million clones, about 90% being singletons. The source material was naive CD4+ T cells from PBMCs. Subset meaning: CD45RA+ positively selected. All receptors come from a man aged 18 to 29 in good health. Some clones in this sample may be carry-over from other donors' samples.

The chain joins TRBV5-4 to TRBJ2-7; D tentatively fits TRBD1 or TRBD2 (6 bases each). The CDR3 is 14 amino acids. Trimming cost V 10 bases and J 2 bases, with 19 bases left between them. Germline CDR1 is SGHNT and CDR2 is YYREEE (reference sequence). CDR3 DNA: TGTGCCTCAGCTGGAGGGGGGACGGCCTACGAGCAGTACTTC. It specifies CASAGGGTAYEQYF.

The chain recombines TRBV5-1 with TRBJ2-5; 10 nucleotides align to TRBD2. In germline, CDR1 is SGHRS, CDR2 YFSETQ. With 4 bases clipped from V and 5 bases from J, the junction kept 11 bases outside the gene matches. CDR3 size: 16 residues. The CDR3 DNA sequence: TGCGCCAGCAGCCGAGGGATTAGCGGGAGGATGGAGACCCAGTACTTC. Its translation: CASSRGISGRMETQYF.

The gene calls are TRBV11-3 and TRBJ2-1; D could derive from TRBD1 or TRBD2 (5 bases each). The CDR3 is 13 amino acids. V lost 7 bases, J lost 9 bases, and 16 bases lay in between. Germline V gene lookup returns CDR1 SGHNT and CDR2 YENEEA. In DNA, the CDR3 is TGTGCCAGCACCTCAGCCCCCGGGGCTGAGCAGTTCTTC. It is translated as CASTSAPGAEQFF.

The chain combines TRBV5-6 with TRBJ2-7; D is ambiguous. CDR3 length equals 14 residues. Germline assignment: CDR1 SGHDT and CDR2 YYEEEE. V gave up 1 base and J gave up 0 bases, with 8 bases separating them. The CDR3 here is CASSLSGYSYEQYF. CDR3 nucleotides: TGTGCCAGCAGCTTGTCGGGTTACTCCTACGAGCAGTACTTC.

V usage is TRBV29-1 and J usage is TRBJ2-3; 10 positions agree with TRBD2. Germline lookup yields CDR1 SQVTM and CDR2 ANQGSEA. The CDR3 is 15 amino acids. V lost 6 bases, J lost 2 bases, and 8 bases stayed unmatched. The CDR3 coding sequence is TGCAGCGTAACCAGGACTAGCGGTTACACAGATACGCAGTATTTT. Translated, it gives CSVTRTSGYTDTQYF.

Turning to this clone: Other DNA sequences of this sample code for an identical CDR3. This chain connects TRBV5-4 to TRBJ1-4, with TRBD1 identical over 7 bases. Germline CDR1 is SGHNT and CDR2 is YYREEE (reference sequence). V lost 4 bases to trimming and J lost 3 bases; unmatched junction nucleotides: 6. CDR3 length: 15 amino acids. The CDR3 loop is CASSPRGGSNEKLFF. The CDR3 DNA is TGTGCCAGCAGCCCCAGGGGGGGGTCTAATGAAAAACTGTTTTTT. The variable domain in full, with the rest retrieved from reference TRBV5-4 and TRBJ1-4, is ETGVTQSPTHLIKTRGQQVTLRCSSQSGHNTVSWYQQALGQGPQFIFQYYREEENGRGNFPPRFSGLQFPNYSSELNVNALELDDSALYLCASSPRGGSNEKLFFGSGTQLSVL.

The chain recombines TRBV6-5 with TRBJ2-7, with D tentatively TRBD1 (5 bases). The ends were cut back, 6 bases at V and 6 bases at J, with 12 bases in the middle. This CDR3 contains 12 residues. In germline, CDR1 is MNHEY, CDR2 SVGAGI. CDR3 sequence (DNA): TGTGCCAGCAGGCACCGGACAAGCGAGCAGTACTTC. Protein sequence: CASRHRTSEQYF.

The chain carries TRBV6-1 and TRBJ2-7; D unclear. The CDR3 spans 12 residues. Trimming took 7 bases from V and 1 from J, leaving 8 bases between them. In germline, CDR1 is MNHNS, CDR2 SASEGT. The CDR3 bases are TGTGCCAGCACTGGGCTTTCCTACGAGCAGTACTTC. Translation: CASTGLSYEQYF.

The rearrangement joins TRBV2 to TRBJ1-2, with TRBD1 identical over 7 bases. This CDR3 is built from 12 residues. The V gene's germline CDR1 is SNHLY and CDR2 FYNNEI. V trimming: 8 bases; J trimming: 6 bases; junction bases outside the gene matches: 6. This chain's CDR3 is CASWAGGDGYTF. The CDR3 DNA is TGTGCCAGCTGGGCAGGGGGGGATGGCTACACCTTC.

CDR3 in amino acids: CASSESLRAGVTDTQYF. CDR3 coding DNA: TGTGCCAGCAGTGAATCCCTTCGAGCGGGAGTCACAGATACGCAGTATTTT. This sequence joins TRBV25-1 and TRBJ2-3; 8 bases align to TRBD2. Germline CDR1 and CDR2: MGHDK and SYGVNS. Losses at the gene ends were 1 base for V and 2 bases for J; bases not matched to a gene: 8. The CDR3 spans 17 residues.

This clone showed up just once. This same CDR3 is encoded by further DNA sequences in the sample. The chain employs TRBV7-9 and TRBJ2-5, with 14 bases lining up with TRBD2. The V segment lost 4 bases and the J segment 4 bases; nucleotides outside the gene matches: 2. This CDR3 is built from 15 residues. CDR1 and CDR2 from the germline V gene are SEHNR and FQNEAQ (reference sequence). The CDR3 DNA reads TGTGCCAGCAGCTCCGGGACTAGCGGGAGAGAGACCCAGTACTTC. It encodes CASSSGTSGRETQYF.

J is TRBJ1-5 and V is TRBV2; D call uncertain. V lost 5 bases and J lost 5, with 4 bases in between. The CDR3 runs to 11 residues. The germline gives CDR1 SNHLY, CDR2 FYNNEI. Written as DNA, the CDR3 is TGTGCCAGCAGTTCAGATCAGCCCCAGCATTTT. Translation gives CASSSDQPQHF.

This sequence joins TRBV11-2 and TRBJ1-1; D unclear. The CDR3 loop spans 13 amino acids. Per the germline V gene, CDR1 is SGHAT and CDR2 is FQNNGV. Trimming removed 6 bases from V and 1 base from J, with 9 bases in between. The CDR3 protein is CASRSHPNTEAFF. The CDR3 nucleotides are TGTGCCAGCAGATCCCACCCGAACACTGAAGCTTTCTTT.

The chain recombines TRBV6-5 with TRBJ1-1; maybe TRBD1 (5 bases). From germline, CDR1 is MNHEY and CDR2 SVGAGI. Trimming stripped 6 bases from V and 3 bases from J, with 17 bases between. This CDR3 region has 15 residues. CDR3 loop: CASRSLGVLDTEAFF. CDR3 in DNA: TGTGCCAGCAGGTCTCTGGGGGTTTTGGACACTGAAGCTTTCTTT.

The chain is built from TRBV15 and TRBJ1-5, with 7 bases identical to TRBD1. Germline CDR1 LNHNV, CDR2 YYDKDF (reference sequence). The CDR3 covers 18 residues. J was trimmed by 5 bases and V by 5 bases; bases with no gene match: 18. The CDR3 protein is CATSLLKTFNRGYQPQHF. The CDR3 region has the DNA TGTGCCACCAGCCTCCTTAAGACTTTTAACAGGGGTTATCAGCCCCAGCATTTT.

This clone was observed a single time. The chain uses TRBV6-5 and TRBJ2-1; 10 bases align to TRBD2. Germline CDR1 is MNHEY and CDR2 is SVGAGI. The ends lost 7 bases at V and 9 bases at J; junction bases unmatched: 12. The CDR3 is made up of 15 amino acids. The CDR3 here is CASTRLSSGSGEQFF. CDR3 DNA sequence: TGTGCCAGCACGCGGCTTTCTAGCGGGAGTGGTGAGCAGTTCTTC.

This chain connects TRBV7-2 to TRBJ2-5, with D maybe TRBD2 (5 bases). The germline V gene has CDR1 SGHTA and CDR2 FQGNSA. The ends were cut back, 7 bases at V and 1 base at J, with 13 bases in the middle. This CDR3 is built from 14 residues. CDR3 protein: CASKRGSPQETQYF. The CDR3, as DNA: TGTGCCAGCAAGAGAGGGTCTCCCCAAGAGACCCAGTACTTC. The full variable domain, its missing parts supplied by reference TRBV7-2 and TRBJ2-5, is GAGVSQSPSNKVTEKGKDVELRCDPISGHTALYWYRQSLGQGLEFLIYFQGNSAPDKSGLPSDRFSAERTGGSVSTLTIQRTQQEDSAVYLCASKRGSPQETQYFGPGTRLLVL.

This rearrangement joins TRBV9 to TRBJ2-1; 14 nucleotides match TRBD2. V lost 4 bases, J lost 2 bases, and 5 bases stayed unmatched. Germline V gene data show CDR1 as SGDLS and CDR2 as YYNGEE. The CDR3 consists of 17 residues. The CDR3 is CASSPGGLAGAYNEQFF. CDR3 in DNA: TGTGCCAGCAGCCCCGGGGGACTAGCGGGAGCCTACAATGAGCAGTTCTTC.

The DNA for the CDR3 is TGTGCCAGCAGTGAAGACAGGACTTTGGGTTATGGCTACACCTTC. This gives the protein CASSEDRTLGYGYTF. This chain links TRBV6-1 with TRBJ1-2, with D perhaps matching TRBD1 (5 bases). Germline CDR1 MNHNS, CDR2 SASEGT. This CDR3 is built from 15 residues. Trimming took 1 base from V and 5 from J, leaving 14 bases between them.

This sequence joins TRBV6-1 and TRBJ1-2; no firm D call. Germline V gene sequence: CDR1 MNHNS, CDR2 SASEGT. The CDR3 spans 14 residues. V was trimmed by 0 bases and J by 5 bases, leaving 10 bases between them. The CDR3 loop is CASSEALGWYGYTF. CDR3 coding DNA: TGTGCCAGCAGTGAAGCCTTGGGATGGTATGGCTACACCTTC.

This clone was counted a single time. The V and J genes are TRBV18 and TRBJ1-2; D is possibly TRBD1 (5 bases). Germline CDR1 is KGHSH and CDR2 is LQKENI. V was shortened by 0 bases and J by 7 bases, with 12 bases between the two germline ends. The CDR3 extends over 14 amino acids. CDR3 protein: CASSPPGQGSGYTF. The CDR3 nucleotides read TGTGCCAGCTCACCACCGGGGCAGGGAAGTGGCTACACCTTC.

Comment on this clone: This sample also contains other DNA sequences that code for the same CDR3. This rearrangement joins TRBV18 to TRBJ1-2; unclear D gene. CDR1 KGHSH and CDR2 LQKENI come from the germline V gene. Trimming removed 1 base from V and 3 bases from J, with 9 bases in between. The length of the CDR3 is 14 residues. CDR3 sequence (DNA): TGTGCCAGCTCACCACTAGGCGGAGACTATGGCTACACCTTC. The encoded protein is CASSPLGGDYGYTF.